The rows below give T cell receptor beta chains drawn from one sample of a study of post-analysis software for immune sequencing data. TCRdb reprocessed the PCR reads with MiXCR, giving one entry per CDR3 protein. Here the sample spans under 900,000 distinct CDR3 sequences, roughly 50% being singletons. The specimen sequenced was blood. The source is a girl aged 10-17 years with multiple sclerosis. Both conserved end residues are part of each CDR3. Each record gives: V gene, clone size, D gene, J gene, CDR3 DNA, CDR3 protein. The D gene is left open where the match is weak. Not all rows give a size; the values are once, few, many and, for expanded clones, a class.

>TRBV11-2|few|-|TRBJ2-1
TGTGCCAGCAGCGTACCGACCCGGACCCAGCAGTTCTTC
CASSVPTRTQQFF
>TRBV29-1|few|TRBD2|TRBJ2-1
TGCAGCGTTACAAAGGGGACTAGCTCCAATAATGAGCAGTTCTTC
CSVTKGTSSNNEQFF
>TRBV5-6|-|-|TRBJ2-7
TGTGCCAGCAGCTTGGAGCCGACTCGGGGTGAGCAGTACTTC
CASSLEPTRGEQYF
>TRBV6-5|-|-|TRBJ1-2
TGTGCCAGCAGTGACAGCCGACAGGTCGATGGCTACACCTTC
CASSDSRQVDGYTF
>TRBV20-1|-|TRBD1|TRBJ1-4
TGCAGTGCTACGGGACAGACTAATGAAAAACTGTTTTTT
CSATGQTNEKLFF
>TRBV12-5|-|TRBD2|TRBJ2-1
TGTGCTAGTGGTTTGACGATAGCGGGAGGGCCGGTAGGTGAGCAGTTCTTC
CASGLTIAGGPVGEQFF
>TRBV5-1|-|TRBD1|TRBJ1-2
TGCGCCAGCAGCTGGGCAGGGGGCGACTATGGCTACACCTTC
CASSWAGGDYGYTF
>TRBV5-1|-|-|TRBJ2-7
TGCGCCAGCAGCAGCAGGGTTCTGGGCGAGCAGTACTTC
CASSSRVLGEQYF
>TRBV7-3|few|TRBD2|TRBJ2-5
TGTGCCAGCAGCTCGCCCCCCTCGGGACTAGCGGGAGGGCTAAGTCCAGAGACCCAGTACTTC
CASSSPPSGLAGGLSPETQYF
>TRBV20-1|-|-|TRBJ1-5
TGCAGTGCTAGGCCAACAGGATTCAATAGCAATCGGCCCCAGCATTTT
CSARPTGFNSNRPQHF
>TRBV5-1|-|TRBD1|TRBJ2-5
TGCGCCAGCAGCTTGGGGGCGAGACAGGGGGAAGAGACCCAGTACTTC
CASSLGARQGEETQYF
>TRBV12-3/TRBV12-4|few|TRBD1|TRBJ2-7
TGTGCCAGCAGTCGGCCGGGACAGGGAAATTACTACGAGCAGTACTTC
CASSRPGQGNYYEQYF
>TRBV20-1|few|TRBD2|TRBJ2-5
TGCAGTGCCTGGGGGATGACTAGCGTGGGGGAGACCCAGTACTTC
CSAWGMTSVGETQYF